The clone carrying this TCR beta chain was seen a single time. The antigen remains unidentified. Germline assignment: CDR1 DFQATT and CDR2 SNEGSKA (reference sequence). This CDR3 is 11 amino acids long. V lost 5 bases and J lost 3, with 5 bases in between. Method: immunoSEQ multiplex PCR; TCRdb's copy keeps in-frame clones and lacks some. The data contain 25,000 to 35,000 clones, roughly nine tenths of them singletons. This sample is part of a study of neoadjuvant nivolumab and ipilimumab in lung cancer. As for the study in general: Patients got nivolumab 3 mg/kg on days 1, 15 and 29; combination added ipilimumab 1 mg/kg day 1.

Study-wide results and limits: TCR richness and clonality were higher in tumors than adjacent uninvolved lung. From pretherapy to surgery, tumor richness and clonality rose with dual therapy.

The clonotype comes from an adult with non-small cell lung cancer. The chain joins TRBV20-1 to TRBJ1-5; D is unresolved. Sequencing was performed on peripheral blood, taken after neoadjuvant nivolumab, alone or with ipilimumab, at or shortly before surgery. The CDR3 region has the DNA TGCAGTGCTGGTACCAATCAGCCCCAGCATTTT. Its translation is CSAGTNQPQHF.